Listed below are T cell receptor beta chains from one sample, sequenced in a study of regulatory T cells in long-lasting Graves disease. TCRdb re-called the multiplex PCR reads through MiXCR, storing one row per CDR3 protein. Counted here are around 420,000 distinct CDR3 sequences, 15% occurring once; the ten biggest clones make up about 7.6%. Another study also made use of these data, one on T cells in Graves' hyperthyroidism and ophthalmopathy.

The input for sequencing was peripheral blood mononuclear cells (PBMCs), taken at new diagnosis, from a patient treated with antithyroid drugs. All receptors come from a woman aged 40 to 55 with Graves disease. Both conserved end residues are part of each CDR3. Fields, in order: V gene, J gene, D gene, clone size, CDR3 DNA, CDR3 protein. D genes are given only for firm matches. Only some rows state a clone size, as once, few, many or a class for expanded clones.

TRBV30	TRBJ2-1	TRBD2	many	TGTGCCTGGAAGGAGGCGGGAGGTTCCAATGAGCAGTTCTTC	CAWKEAGGSNEQFF
TRBV19	TRBJ1-1	TRBD1	many	TGTGCCAGTAGCCAGACAGGGGTGGGTGAAGCTTTCTTT	CASSQTGVGEAFF
TRBV6-5	TRBJ1-2	NA	NA	TGTGCCAGCAGTTACGGGGACTCCGGAATTTTTAACTATGGCTACACCTTC	CASSYGDSGIFNYGYTF
TRBV2	TRBJ1-6	NA	NA	TGTGCCAGCAAGGTATCGGGCCAGAATAATTCACCCCTCCACTTT	CASKVSGQNNSPLHF
TRBV27	TRBJ2-4	TRBD2	many	TGTGCCAGCAGTTTACTGGCGGGAGATGACATTCAGTACTTC	CASSLLAGDDIQYF
TRBV18	TRBJ1-1	NA	many	TGTGCCAGCTCACTCCGGTGGGGGGACACTGAAGCTTTCTTT	CASSLRWGDTEAFF
TRBV19	TRBJ2-5	NA	many	TGTGCCAGCTCTAGTGGGGAGAGTAGCGGCCCATCTAACTTC	CASSSGESSGPSNF
TRBV20-1	TRBJ2-3	TRBD2	NA	TGCAGTGCTAGAGGGAGCGGGGCCAGCACAGATACGCAGTATTTT	CSARGSGASTDTQYF
TRBV19	TRBJ1-3	NA	few	TGTGCCAGCATCAGGACGGGCTCTGGAAACACCATATATTTT	CASIRTGSGNTIYF
TRBV19	TRBJ2-1	NA	few	TGTGCCAGTAGTCAGGCTTCGGGTCCTAACAATGAGCAGTTCTTC	CASSQASGPNNEQFF
TRBV10-3	TRBJ1-6	TRBD1	many	TGTGCCATCAAGGAGACAGGGAATTCACCCCTCCACTTT	CAIKETGNSPLHF
TRBV10-3	TRBJ1-1	TRBD1	many	TGTGCCATCAGTAAACAGGGGGCATCGTTTATGGACACTGAAGCTTTCTTT	CAISKQGASFMDTEAFF
TRBV19	TRBJ2-7	TRBD1	NA	TGTGCCAGTAGTATTTCAGGGGGCGACCAAACCTACGAGCAGTACTTC	CASSISGGDQTYEQYF
TRBV6-1	TRBJ1-3	NA	NA	TGTGCCAGCAGACCCACCATCGGCTCTGGAAACACCATATATTTT	CASRPTIGSGNTIYF
TRBV10-1	TRBJ2-1	TRBD2	few	TGCGCCAGCAGTGAGTCGAATAGCGGGAGCTACAATGAGCAGTTCTTC	CASSESNSGSYNEQFF
TRBV6-2/TRBV6-3	TRBJ2-7	NA	few	TGTGCCAGCAGTTACCCAGGGGTCTACGAGCAGTACTTC	CASSYPGVYEQYF
TRBV5-6	TRBJ2-1	TRBD2	NA	TGTGCCAGCAGCTTGAGTGGCGGGAGGGCCATTCTCCATAATGAGCAGTTCTTC	CASSLSGGRAILHNEQFF
TRBV7-8	TRBJ2-1	NA	once	TGTGCCAGCAGCAGCAATTTTCACTCTCAGTTCTTC	CASSSNFHSQFF
TRBV4-2	TRBJ2-7	NA	NA	TGTGCCAGCAGCCAAGATATATACTACGAGCAGTACTTC	CASSQDIYYEQYF
TRBV12-3/TRBV12-4	TRBJ2-1	TRBD1	few	TGTGCCAGCAGGATAACAGGGGGCAGATACGATGAGCAGTTCTTC	CASRITGGRYDEQFF
TRBV3-1	TRBJ2-1	NA	many	TGTGCCAGCAGCCAAGCATGGGCAGGGGAGGGGAATGAGCAGTTCTTC	CASSQAWAGEGNEQFF
TRBV20-1	TRBJ2-7	TRBD2	NA	TGCAGTGCCGAAACTAGCGGGAGGCTAAACGAGCAGTACTTC	CSAETSGRLNEQYF
TRBV28	TRBJ2-1	NA	many	TGTGCCAGCAGTACCCAGCAGGAGCACTACAATGAGCAGTTCTTC	CASSTQQEHYNEQFF
TRBV6-1	TRBJ2-1	NA	NA	TGTGCCAGCAGTGAGGGCAGGGGCCATGAGCAGTTCTTC	CASSEGRGHEQFF
TRBV14	TRBJ2-4	NA	many	TGTGCCAGCAGCCAAGTGGACAGCGAGAAAAACATTCAGTACTTC	CASSQVDSEKNIQYF
TRBV10-3	TRBJ2-1	TRBD2	many	TGTGCCATCGCGGGACTAGCGGTCAGCAATGAGCAGTTCTTC	CAIAGLAVSNEQFF
TRBV27	TRBJ2-1	NA	NA	TGTGCCAGCAGTTTATACGGGGACACCTACAATGAGCATTTCTTC	CASSLYGDTYNEHFF
TRBV5-1	TRBJ2-1	NA	many	TGCGCCAGCAGCTTGGACGGAGAAGAGCAGTTCTTC	CASSLDGEEQFF
TRBV5-4	TRBJ1-1	NA	NA	TGTGCCAGCACCGATGGACCGATGAACACTGAAGCTTTCTTT	CASTDGPMNTEAFF
TRBV15	TRBJ2-7	NA	NA	TGTGCCACCAGCAGAGATATCTCCTACGAGCAGTACTTC	CATSRDISYEQYF
TRBV30	TRBJ1-5	TRBD1	many	TGTGCCTGGAGTGTCGGACAGGGGTATCAGCCCCAGCATTTT	CAWSVGQGYQPQHF